This entry lists 19 T cell receptor beta chains sequenced from one sample in a study of blood T cell repertoires in COVID-19. Libraries were prepared by immunoSEQ multiplex PCR; TCRdb keeps only in-frame clonotypes and omits some of them. The table includes a few hundred thousand clones, roughly 80% detected once. Sequences were obtained from PBMCs or T cells enriched from blood (not recorded which). Source of these receptors: a man in his fifties or sixties who had recovered from COVID-19.

In its sample, this clone was seen many times. This sequence joins TRBV7-6 and TRBJ1-5, with D unresolved. CDR1 is SGHVS and CDR2 is FNYEAQ in the germline V gene. The CDR3 contains 15 residues. V was clipped by 0 bases and J by 1 base, with 7 bases between them. The CDR3 DNA sequence: TGTGCCAGCAGCTTAGCGCATCAGAGCAATCAGCCCCAGCATTTT. Amino acid sequence: CASSLAHQSNQPQHF.

The rearrangement joins TRBV18 to TRBJ2-7; the match to TRBD2 covers 7 bases. The germline gives CDR1 KGHSH, CDR2 LQKENI. V gave up 3 bases and J gave up 3 bases; unmatched junction bases: 11. CDR3 length: 16 amino acids. CDR3 sequence (DNA): TGTGCCAGCTCACCCCCCGGGAGGCGCCCTCACTACGAGCAGTACTTC. It specifies CASSPPGRRPHYEQYF.

The V gene is TRBV7-9, the J gene TRBJ1-5; 9 bases match TRBD1. Germline V lookup: CDR1 SEHNR, CDR2 FQNEAQ (reference sequence). V gave up 4 bases and J gave up 0 bases; unmatched junction bases: 4. This CDR3 is built from 16 residues. CDR3 amino acids: CASSSGTGNSNQPQHF. The CDR3 nucleotides are TGTGCCAGCAGCTCCGGGACAGGGAATAGCAATCAGCCCCAGCATTTT.

The rearrangement joins TRBV18 to TRBJ2-7; TRBD2 might be the D (5 bases). Germline lookup yields CDR1 KGHSH and CDR2 LQKENI. This CDR3 has 14 amino acids. Trimming stripped 6 bases from V and 6 bases from J, with 18 bases between. CDR3 coding DNA: TGTGCCAGCTCCCGTTTGGACTCCTCTGGCGAGCAGTACTTC. Translated: CASSRLDSSGEQYF. Variable domain in full (rest from reference TRBV18 and TRBJ2-7): NAGVMQNPRHLVRRRGQEARLRCSPMKGHSHVYWYRQLPEEGLKFMVYLQKENIIDESGMPKERFSAEFPKEGPSILRIQQVVRGDSAAYFCASSRLDSSGEQYFGPGTRLTVT.

This clone was observed once. The chain couples TRBV7-8 to TRBJ1-5, with TRBD1 matching over 9 bases. The CDR3 is 14 amino acids. V was pared by 1 base and J by 6 bases, with 1 base of the junction left unmatched. Germline V gene lookup returns CDR1 SGHVS and CDR2 FQNEAQ. The DNA of the CDR3 is TGTGCCAGCAGCTTAGACAGGGGGCTTCAGCCCCAGCATTTT. As protein: CASSLDRGLQPQHF.

V gene TRBV6-5 combines with J gene TRBJ2-5; 8 nucleotides align to TRBD1. After removal of 7 bases from V and 5 bases from J, the junction contained 6 bases not matched to a gene. The CDR3 loop spans 13 amino acids. The V gene's germline CDR1 is MNHEY and CDR2 SVGAGI. In DNA, the CDR3 is TGTGCCAGCAAGCGGACAGGGTTTGAGACCCAGTACTTC. Protein: CASKRTGFETQYF.

The rearrangement links TRBV7-9 to TRBJ2-5; TRBD2 matches at 8 bases. The junction had 8 bases not matched to a gene; V was cut back by 4 bases and J by 1 base. The CDR3 runs 16 residues. Germline assignment: CDR1 SEHNR and CDR2 FQNEAQ (reference sequence). CDR3 sequence (DNA): TGTGCCAGCAGCTATCGGACTAGCACGTTCCAAGAGACCCAGTACTTC. Translating gives CASSYRTSTFQETQYF.

This clone came up once. V usage is TRBV11-3 and J usage is TRBJ2-2; weak D call: TRBD2 (6 bases). Trimming cost V 1 base and J 6 bases, with 12 bases left between them. The germline V gene encodes CDR1 SGHNT and CDR2 YENEEA. CDR3 length: 15 residues. The CDR3 is CASSLAGATPGELFF. The CDR3 region has the DNA TGTGCCAGCAGCTTAGCGGGAGCAACTCCCGGGGAGCTGTTTTTT. Supplemented by reference TRBV11-3 and TRBJ2-2, the full variable domain reads EAGVVQSPRYKIIEKKQPVAFWCNPISGHNTLYWYLQNLGQGPELLIRYENEEAVDDSQLPKDRFSAERLKGVDSTLKIQPAELGDSAVYLCASSLAGATPGELFFGEGSRLTVL.

The CDR3 sequence is CASSTGQGGQETQYF. DNA of the CDR3: TGCGCCAGCAGCACCGGACAGGGGGGCCAAGAGACCCAGTACTTC. This sequence joins TRBV5-1 and TRBJ2-5; 10 bases fit TRBD1. This CDR3 region has 15 residues. Unmatched junction bases numbered 4, after V lost 4 bases and J lost 1 base. Germline V lookup: CDR1 SGHRS, CDR2 YFSETQ.

The V gene is TRBV5-1, the J gene TRBJ2-2; TRBD1 aligns across 8 bases. The CDR3 totals 15 residues. V was clipped by 7 bases and J by 3 bases; unmatched bases: 8. Germline loops: CDR1 SGHRS, CDR2 YFSETQ. Here the CDR3 reads CASRPPGQDTGELFF. The CDR3 DNA reads as TGCGCCAGCCGACCGCCGGGACAGGACACCGGGGAGCTGTTTTTT.

For the CDR3, the DNA is TGTGCCACCAGCAGAGTGGGTTCCTTCGGGGAGCAGTACTTC. Protein: CATSRVGSFGEQYF. The chain carries TRBV15 and TRBJ2-7; D gene ambiguous. V lost 1 base and J lost 7, with 14 bases in between. Looked up from germline, CDR1 is LNHNV and CDR2 is YYDKDF (reference sequence). The CDR3 sequence is 14 residues long.

The chain is built from TRBV5-6 and TRBJ2-7; 9 positions agree with TRBD1. Germline V gene sequence: CDR1 SGHDT, CDR2 YYEEEE. V was pared by 4 bases and J by 6 bases, with 5 bases of the junction left unmatched. CDR3 length: 13 residues. This CDR3 reads CASSAGTGREQYF. Here the CDR3 DNA reads TGTGCCAGCAGCGCGGGGACAGGGCGCGAGCAGTACTTC.

This chain links TRBV7-2 with TRBJ1-3; the D is unclear. CDR3 size: 15 residues. V was cut by 3 bases and J by 0 bases, with 9 bases left in between. CDR1 is SGHTA and CDR2 is FQGNSA in the germline V gene. CDR3 nucleotides: TGTGCCAGCAGCTTGGGCGAGAGCTCTGGAAACACCATATATTTT. Encoded protein: CASSLGESSGNTIYF.

The chain uses TRBV20-1 and TRBJ2-5, with TRBD1 identical over 9 bases. Germline V gene lookup returns CDR1 DFQATT and CDR2 SNEGSKA (reference sequence). The CDR3 consists of 16 residues. With V trimmed by 3 bases and J by 5 bases, 13 bases remained unmatched. The CDR3 reads CSASPARTGVGETQYF. As DNA, the CDR3 is TGCAGTGCTAGTCCCGCCAGGACAGGGGTAGGGGAGACCCAGTACTTC.

This clone was recorded only once. The chain combines TRBV5-1 with TRBJ2-2; D call uncertain. V dropped 2 bases and J dropped 4 bases, with 9 bases sitting between them. This CDR3 region has 14 residues. From germline, CDR1 is SGHRS and CDR2 YFSETQ. The CDR3 spells CASSLQSSTGELFF. As DNA, the CDR3 is TGCGCCAGCAGCTTACAAAGTTCCACCGGGGAGCTGTTTTTT.

CDR3 loop: CASSRSGSAFSEQFF. CDR3 bases: TGTGCCAGCAGCCGGAGCGGGAGTGCTTTCAGTGAGCAGTTCTTC. The V and J genes are TRBV5-6 and TRBJ2-1; TRBD2 matches at 8 bases. This CDR3 region has 15 residues. Germline V lookup: CDR1 SGHDT, CDR2 YYEEEE. V was clipped by 4 bases and J by 9 bases; unmatched bases: 12.

The chain combines TRBV2 with TRBJ2-3, with TRBD1 matching 8 bases. Per germline, CDR1 SNHLY and CDR2 FYNNEI. The CDR3 runs 12 residues. The V and J ends lost 7 bases and 13 bases, in that order; junction bases with no gene match: 10. CDR3 sequence (DNA): TGTGCCAGCATAACATCGGACAGGGTCAAGTATTTT. Amino acids: CASITSDRVKYF.

This rearrangement joins TRBV5-6 to TRBJ1-2; possible D gene TRBD1, 5 bases. The V end lost 0 bases, the J end lost 4 bases, and 13 bases lay between the germline ends. This CDR3 spans 15 amino acids. Per germline, CDR1 SGHDT and CDR2 YYEEEE. In DNA form, the CDR3 reads TGTGCCAGCAGCTTGGGCGACAGAGCACTCTATGGCTACACCTTC. Translation gives CASSLGDRALYGYTF.

The chain combines TRBV10-3 with TRBJ1-6; D not resolved. Germline V gives CDR1 ENHRY, CDR2 SYGVKD. This CDR3 has 12 residues. Trimming shortened V by 2 bases and J by 14 bases, and 10 bases separated the two germline ends. The CDR3 loop reads CAISEPNGALHF. The CDR3 bases are TGTGCCATCAGTGAGCCGAACGGTGCCCTCCACTTT.